These T cell receptor beta chains were read from a single sample in a study of blood T cell repertoires in COVID-19. Assay: immunoSEQ multiplex PCR; the TCRdb copy retains only in-frame clones and omits some. The sample has approximately 140,000 clones, over 70% seen once. Material: peripheral blood. The receptors come from a man in his 60s with active or convalescent COVID-19. Each CDR3 is given without its conserved first and last residue. Each record gives: J gene, V gene, CDR3 protein.

j_call: TRBJ2-7; v_call: TRBV18; cdr3_aa: ASSPPGLAGGYEQY
j_call: TRBJ2-1; v_call: TRBV18; cdr3_aa: ASSPGTSARNEQF
j_call: TRBJ1-2; v_call: TRBV12-3/TRBV12-4; cdr3_aa: ASSHTGSYGYT
j_call: TRBJ2-6; v_call: TRBV5-5; cdr3_aa: ASSSRQSGANVLT
j_call: TRBJ2-2; v_call: TRBV6-6; cdr3_aa: ASRTANTGELF
j_call: TRBJ2-5; v_call: TRBV24-1; cdr3_aa: ATSTPTGGETQY
j_call: TRBJ2-6; v_call: TRBV14; cdr3_aa: ASSQEWGQIGANVLT
j_call: TRBJ2-7; v_call: TRBV18; cdr3_aa: ASSPPPGRLYEQY
j_call: TRBJ2-5; v_call: TRBV27; cdr3_aa: ASSLTGTLKETQY
j_call: TRBJ2-7; v_call: TRBV6-5; cdr3_aa: ASSSGTEAYEQY
j_call: TRBJ2-1; v_call: TRBV27; cdr3_aa: ASSRRSSYNEQF
j_call: TRBJ2-7; v_call: TRBV7-2; cdr3_aa: ASSLESQGGHEQY
j_call: TRBJ2-7; v_call: TRBV7-3; cdr3_aa: ASSLKGGAYEQY
j_call: TRBJ2-1; v_call: TRBV24-1; cdr3_aa: ATSIGTITDNEQF